This T cell receptor (beta chain) is drawn from a study of brain metastases from non-small cell lung cancer. V was pared by 6 bases and J by 4 bases, with 16 bases between. The CDR3 runs to 14 residues. CDR1 and CDR2 from the germline V gene are MDHEN and SYDVKM. For this clone: The same CDR3 arises from other DNA sequences in this sample as well.

Using immunoSEQ multiplex PCR, the repertoire was profiled, and TCRdb retains in-frame clones only, with some absent. This table has around 1,500 clones, roughly 77% appearing once. The sequence came from a donor older than 35 with non-small cell lung cancer. The V call is TRBV28, the J call TRBJ2-7, with D possibly being TRBD1 or TRBD2 (6 bases each). Sequenced material: primary lung tumor tissue. The DNA of the CDR3 is TGTGCCAGCAGCCCCGGGGGCCTAACATACGAGCAGTACTTC. It encodes CASSPGGLTYEQYF.